The TCR beta chain described here comes from a study of blood T cell repertoires in COVID-19. Looked up from germline, CDR1 is SGHDT and CDR2 is YYEEEE. The germline V and J ends were trimmed by 3 bases and 3 bases, with 7 bases remaining between them. CDR3 length: 13 residues. TCRdb's copy holds only in-frame clones and misses some; the assay was immunoSEQ multiplex PCR. The sample lists around 21,000 clones, more than 70% seen once, with 2.5% to 4% in the top ten. Specimen: peripheral blood. The sequence was collected from a man aged 40-49 years with acute or convalescent COVID-19. The chain links TRBV5-6 to TRBJ1-5; D perhaps matches TRBD1 (6 bases). CDR3 nucleotides: TGTGCCAGCAGCTGGGGACACAATCAGCCCCAGCATTTT. The encoded protein is CASSWGHNQPQHF.